A single sample is the source of the 27 T cell receptor beta chains below, sequenced in a study of patients and donors after allogeneic stem cell transplantation. TCRdb itself ran the RT-PCR reads through MiXCR, one entry per CDR3 protein. Of 65,000 to 80,000 distinct CDR3 sequences listed, around a quarter were seen once; the top ten hold 26%. The sequencing input was blood, either unsorted or a sorted T cell fraction (not recorded which). The receptors were sampled from a human donor who was either an allogeneic HSCT recipient or a stem cell or donor lymphocyte infusion donor (not recorded which). It is not recorded whose cells these are; they may come from a transplant donor.

The V and J genes are TRBV5-1 and TRBJ2-3; possible D gene TRBD1, 5 bases. The CDR3 loop spans 17 amino acids. The germline V and J ends were trimmed by 0 bases and 6 bases, with 20 bases remaining between them. Germline values: CDR1 SGHRS, CDR2 YFSETQ. CDR3 sequence (DNA): TGCGCCAGCAGCTTGGCTCAACCCGGACACCCTTCGGATACGCAGTATTTT. This codes for CASSLAQPGHPSDTQYF.

This clonotype was observed at least ten times. The chain combines TRBV12-3 or TRBV12-4 with TRBJ1-5; D call uncertain. The CDR3 runs to 15 residues. The V and J ends lost 5 bases and 4 bases respectively, with 15 bases between them. The CDR3 here is CASSQRRLRNQPQHF. CDR3 DNA: TGTGCCAGCAGTCAGAGAAGACTGAGGAATCAGCCCCAGCATTTT.

This clonotype was seen a handful of times. The CDR3 is CATRATGIYAGELFF. The CDR3 region has the DNA TGTGCCACCAGAGCGACAGGGATCTATGCCGGGGAGCTGTTTTTT. The chain is built from TRBV24-1 and TRBJ2-2; 7 bases match TRBD1. J gave up 6 bases and V 7 bases, and 10 bases lay outside the gene matches. The CDR3 contains 15 residues. Germline CDR1 KGHDR, CDR2 SFDVKD.

In DNA, the CDR3 is TGTGCCAGCAGCTCCCGTCAGGGGCCCAACTATGGCTACACCTTC. This sequence encodes CASSSRQGPNYGYTF. The gene calls are TRBV7-2 and TRBJ1-2, with D possibly TRBD1 on 6 matching bases. This CDR3 has 15 amino acids. Per the germline V gene, CDR1 is SGHTA and CDR2 is FQGNSA. V was trimmed by 4 bases and J by 2 bases, leaving 14 bases between them.

The chain has TRBV4-1 and TRBJ2-1; D unclear. Germline values: CDR1 MGHRA, CDR2 YSYEKL. V lost 5 bases, J lost 8 bases, and 13 bases lay in between. The CDR3 loop spans 13 amino acids. The CDR3 spells CASSGTPWDEQFF. The CDR3, as DNA: TGCGCCAGCAGCGGAACACCTTGGGATGAGCAGTTCTTC.

This clonotype was counted between two and nine times. The V and J genes are TRBV7-2 and TRBJ2-1; weak D call: TRBD2 (6 bases). The V end lost 3 bases, the J end lost 3 bases, and 18 bases lay between the germline ends. Germline V gene data show CDR1 as SGHTA and CDR2 as FQGNSA. The length of the CDR3 is 17 residues. CDR3 bases: TGTGCCAGCAGCTTTAGATCCCGGGACTCCTTCTACAATGAGCAGTTCTTC. It is translated as CASSFRSRDSFYNEQFF. The entire variable domain, with the rest obtained from reference TRBV7-2 and TRBJ2-1, is as follows: GAGVSQSPSNKVTEKGKDVELRCDPISGHTALYWYRQSLGQGLEFLIYFQGNSAPDKSGLPSDRFSAERTGGSVSTLTIQRTQQEDSAVYLCASSFRSRDSFYNEQFFGPGTRLTVL.

This clonotype came up many times. The chain employs TRBV5-1 and TRBJ1-6, with D tentatively TRBD1 (5 bases). This CDR3 is built from 14 residues. V lost 0 bases and J lost 7, with 8 bases in between. CDR1 is SGHRS and CDR2 is YFSETQ in the germline V gene. DNA for the CDR3: TGCGCCAGCAGCTTGGTACAGGAGAATTCACCCCTCCACTTT. As protein: CASSLVQENSPLHF.

J is TRBJ2-6 and V is TRBV7-6; 7 bases align to TRBD1. Losses at the gene ends were 2 bases for V and 1 base for J; bases not matched to a gene: 5. Per germline, CDR1 SGHVS and CDR2 FNYEAQ. There are 17 residues in the CDR3. Written as DNA, the CDR3 is TGTGCCAGCAGCTTAAGGACAGGTGGATCTGGGGCCAACGTCCTGACTTTC. This translates into CASSLRTGGSGANVLTF.

This rearrangement joins TRBV4-1 to TRBJ2-1; 8 bases are shared with TRBD1. Germline loops: CDR1 MGHRA, CDR2 YSYEKL. Trimming took 0 bases from V and 7 from J; bases not matched to a gene: 11. This CDR3 is built from 17 residues. CDR3 in amino acids: CASSQDFWAGGWNEQFF. CDR3 DNA: TGCGCCAGCAGCCAAGATTTTTGGGCAGGGGGCTGGAATGAGCAGTTCTTC.

The gene calls are TRBV20-1 and TRBJ1-2, with D unresolved. This CDR3 spans 12 amino acids. Germline V gene data show CDR1 as DFQATT and CDR2 as SNEGSKA (reference sequence). Trimming left V 3 bases short and J 4 bases short, with 9 bases between. This CDR3 is CSASEGAYGYTF. CDR3 in DNA: TGCAGTGCTAGCGAGGGTGCCTATGGCTACACCTTC.

V is TRBV15 and J is TRBJ2-7, with D maybe TRBD2 (6 bases). Per germline, CDR1 LNHNV and CDR2 YYDKDF (reference sequence). Trimming took 0 bases from V and 1 from J, leaving 16 bases between them. This CDR3 is built from 17 residues. CDR3 protein: CATSRDRFRDSSYEQYF. In DNA, the CDR3 is TGTGCCACCAGCAGAGACCGTTTTAGGGACTCTTCCTACGAGCAGTACTTC.

This clonotype was counted a few times. The CDR3 region has the DNA TGTGCCAGCAGCCAGGGACCGACAAATCAGCCCCAGCATTTT. Protein: CASSQGPTNQPQHF. The V and J genes are TRBV7-6 and TRBJ1-5, with D possibly TRBD1 on 5 matching bases. The CDR3 consists of 14 residues. CDR1 SGHVS and CDR2 FNYEAQ come from the germline V gene. V was shortened by 5 bases and J by 4 bases, with 12 bases between the two germline ends.

The DNA of the CDR3 is TGCAGTGCTAGAGATCCCGCGGTAGCCAGGGCGACTGAAGCTTTCTTT. Translation gives CSARDPAVARATEAFF. This chain uses TRBV20-1 with TRBJ1-1; D may be TRBD1 (5 bases). Germline assignment: CDR1 DFQATT and CDR2 SNEGSKA (reference sequence). The CDR3 is 16 residues long. The V and J ends lost 0 bases and 5 bases respectively, with 19 bases between them.

The V and J genes are TRBV4-1 and TRBJ1-5; 9 bases agree with TRBD1. Unmatched junction bases numbered 7, after V lost 4 bases and J lost 6 bases. This CDR3 comprises 15 residues. Per the germline V gene, CDR1 is MGHRA and CDR2 is YSYEKL. This CDR3 is CASSLSGTGFQPQHF. Here the CDR3 DNA reads TGCGCCAGCAGCCTCTCCGGGACAGGGTTTCAGCCCCAGCATTTT.

The V call is TRBV12-3 or TRBV12-4, the J call TRBJ1-1; D might be TRBD1 (5 bases). The germline V and J ends were trimmed by 3 bases and 8 bases, with 7 bases remaining between them. CDR3 size: 11 residues. The CDR3 DNA sequence: TGTGCCAGCAGTTTGGGGCCAGAAGCTTTCTTT. This encodes CASSLGPEAFF.

V usage is TRBV12-3 or TRBV12-4 and J usage is TRBJ1-5, with 9 nucleotides matching TRBD1. V dropped 4 bases and J dropped 2; count of bases not matched to a gene: 12. The CDR3 is 18 amino acids. The CDR3 protein is CASSSLTTGGAGNQPQHF. As DNA, the CDR3 is TGTGCCAGCAGTTCCCTTACCACAGGGGGCGCGGGCAATCAGCCCCAGCATTTT.

This rearrangement joins TRBV19 to TRBJ2-3; the D gene is possibly TRBD1 (5 bases). CDR1 and CDR2 (germline): LNHDA, SQIVND (reference sequence). Trimming removed 2 bases at V and 4 bases at J, with 10 bases between. The CDR3 is 14 residues long. Here the CDR3 reads CASSITREADTQYF. DNA of the CDR3: TGTGCCAGTAGTATAACCAGGGAAGCAGATACGCAGTATTTT.

This clonotype was picked up one time. This chain links TRBV5-1 with TRBJ2-1; D is unclear. Trimming pared 4 bases from V and 0 bases from J, leaving 20 bases between. The CDR3 contains 18 residues. CDR1 SGHRS and CDR2 YFSETQ come from the germline V gene. CDR3 nucleotides: TGCGCCAGCAGCCCAGGACGGAAAGTCGAACTCTCCTACAATGAGCAGTTCTTC. As protein: CASSPGRKVELSYNEQFF. Supplemented by reference TRBV5-1 and TRBJ2-1, the full variable domain reads KAGVTQTPRYLIKTRGQQVTLSCSPISGHRSVSWYQQTPGQGLQFLFEYFSETQRNKGNFPGRFSGRQFSNSRSEMNVSTLELGDSALYLCASSPGRKVELSYNEQFFGPGTRLTVL.

This clonotype has more than one count but fewer than ten. The chain uses TRBV5-1 and TRBJ1-4; D call uncertain. The CDR3 consists of 15 residues. Trimming took 4 bases from V and 3 from J, leaving 13 bases between them. Germline CDR1 and CDR2: SGHRS and YFSETQ. DNA of the CDR3: TGCGCCAGCAGCGACCTGGGAGACCCTAATGAAAAACTGTTTTTT. Residues: CASSDLGDPNEKLFF.

V usage is TRBV14 and J usage is TRBJ1-6, with D hard to call. CDR1 and CDR2 (germline): SGHDN, FVKESK. Deletions cut 0 bases from V and 7 bases from J, with 4 bases between. This CDR3 contains 13 residues. The chain's CDR3 is CASSQEWNSPLHF. CDR3 sequence (DNA): TGTGCCAGCAGCCAAGAGTGGAATTCACCCCTCCACTTT.

This clonotype was detected ten times or more. The rearrangement joins TRBV7-2 to TRBJ1-3; D not certain. V shed 2 bases and J shed 0 bases, with 8 bases lying between them. The CDR3 is 15 amino acids. Per germline, CDR1 SGHTA and CDR2 FQGNSA. CDR3 loop: CASSLMWGSGNTIYF. CDR3 nucleotides: TGTGCCAGCAGCTTAATGTGGGGCTCTGGAAACACCATATATTTT. The variable domain in full, with the rest retrieved from reference TRBV7-2 and TRBJ1-3, is GAGVSQSPSNKVTEKGKDVELRCDPISGHTALYWYRQSLGQGLEFLIYFQGNSAPDKSGLPSDRFSAERTGGSVSTLTIQRTQQEDSAVYLCASSLMWGSGNTIYFGEGSWLTVV.

The chain combines TRBV10-3 with TRBJ1-1; D gene ambiguous. Germline V gene data show CDR1 as ENHRY and CDR2 as SYGVKD. Trimming pared 5 bases from V and 4 bases from J, leaving 17 bases between. This CDR3 contains 15 residues. The CDR3 reads CAISTLTPGITEAFF. CDR3 in DNA: TGTGCCATCAGTACCTTAACGCCTGGGATCACTGAAGCTTTCTTT.

The sample holds many counts of this clonotype. The chain combines TRBV10-3 with TRBJ1-1, with no clear D. The CDR3 covers 14 residues. Germline V gene data show CDR1 as ENHRY and CDR2 as SYGVKD. V lost 6 bases, J lost 1 base, and 12 bases lay in between. CDR3 loop: CAISPVRENTEAFF. Here the CDR3 DNA reads TGTGCCATCAGCCCCGTGAGGGAGAACACTGAAGCTTTCTTT.

The rearrangement links TRBV9 to TRBJ2-3; no definite D call. The V gene lost 3 bases and the J gene lost 0 bases, with 8 bases spanning the gap. CDR1 SGDLS and CDR2 YYNGEE come from the germline V gene. The CDR3 length is 14 residues. Here the CDR3 DNA reads TGTGCCAGCAGCGCTCTCATGAGCACAGATACGCAGTATTTT. This gives the protein CASSALMSTDTQYF.

This clonotype occurred a few times. The chain joins TRBV10-3 to TRBJ2-1; 7 bases are shared with TRBD1. This CDR3 comprises 15 residues. Trimming at V came to 4 bases and at J to 3 bases, leaving 6 bases not matched to a gene. CDR1 is ENHRY, CDR2 SYGVKD, per germline. The CDR3 nucleotides read TGTGCCATCAGTGTCCAACAGGGGATCTACAATGAGCAGTTCTTC. Translating gives CAISVQQGIYNEQFF.

This clonotype was observed a few times. The chain employs TRBV24-1 and TRBJ1-4; D remains unclear. The germline CDR1 and CDR2 sequences are KGHDR and SFDVKD. The germline V and J ends were trimmed by 2 bases and 0 bases, with 9 bases remaining between them. The CDR3 spans 16 residues. The CDR3 loop is CATSDSNPTTNEKLFF. The CDR3 coding sequence is TGTGCCACCAGTGATTCTAATCCAACAACTAATGAAAAACTGTTTTTT.

This clonotype has at least ten counts. The rearrangement uses TRBV6-1 and TRBJ1-5, with 8 bases identical to TRBD1. Germline assignment: CDR1 MNHNS and CDR2 SASEGT. Trimming at V came to 6 bases and at J to 5 bases, leaving 3 bases not matched to a gene. There are 13 residues in the CDR3. The CDR3 loop reads CASRNRGYQPQHF. CDR3 DNA: TGTGCCAGCAGAAACAGGGGGTATCAGCCCCAGCATTTT.